Listed here are 26 T cell receptor beta chains from one sample, sequenced in a study of T-cell reconstitution after alpha-beta-depleted transplantation in children. Using unique molecular identifiers, the investigators prepared the TCRbeta library. TCRdb redid the calling of the PCR reads with MiXCR, one entry per CDR3 protein. Seen here are over 150,000 distinct CDR3 sequences, approximately 6% observed once, and the top ten hold just over 4.5%. The source material was PBMCs, sampled before TCRalphabeta/CD19-depleted stem cell transplant. The receptors here all came from a girl under three years old with combined immunodeficiency, due to receive a stem cell transplant.

As to this clonotype: Possible read error: a much larger clone is one base away. This chain links TRBV28 with TRBJ2-3, with TRBD2 as a possible D gene (6 bases). Germline CDR1 reads MDHEN; CDR2 reads SYDVKM. The CDR3 has 13 amino acids. Written as DNA, the CDR3 is TGTTGTAGCGGTCCACCTAACACAGATATGCAGTATTTT. It codes for CCSGPPNTDMQYF.

This clonotype was seen at least ten times. The rearrangement joins TRBV20-1 to TRBJ2-7, with 11 bases aligning to TRBD2. CDR1 and CDR2 (germline): DFQATT, SNEGSKA (reference sequence). There are 15 residues in the CDR3. With 7 bases clipped from V and 3 bases from J, the junction kept 11 bases outside the gene matches. The CDR3 DNA is TGCAGTGTCCCCCTGGCTAGCGGGAGGCTCTACGAGCAGTACTTC. It specifies CSVPLASGRLYEQYF.

This clonotype was observed a handful of times. CDR3 in DNA: TGTGCCAGCAGCTTAGCGCGGCCCCTAGCGGGGGCCTACAATGAGCAGTTCTTC. It yields the protein CASSLARPLAGAYNEQFF. The chain uses TRBV7-6 and TRBJ2-1; the match to TRBD2 covers 10 bases. The CDR3 spans 18 residues. Germline V gene data show CDR1 as SGHVS and CDR2 as FNYEAQ. V shed 0 bases, J shed 2 bases, and the junction held 7 bases outside the gene matches.

The sample holds a few counts of this clonotype. The chain's CDR3 is CASSEGQGASGYTF. DNA of the CDR3: TGTGCCAGCAGTGAAGGACAGGGGGCTTCTGGCTACACCTTC. The V and J genes are TRBV2 and TRBJ1-2; 10 nucleotides line up with TRBD1. The CDR3 is 14 residues long. Germline V gene data show CDR1 as SNHLY and CDR2 as FYNNEI. Unmatched junction bases numbered 3, after V lost 1 base and J lost 7 bases.

This clonotype has ten or more counts. This chain connects TRBV27 to TRBJ2-7; 8 nucleotides agree with TRBD1. V was clipped by 5 bases and J by 3 bases; unmatched bases: 6. Germline assignment: CDR1 MNHEY and CDR2 SMNVEV (reference sequence). This CDR3 region has 14 residues. CDR3 protein: CASSPTGVYYEQYF. The DNA for the CDR3 is TGTGCCAGCAGTCCGACAGGGGTTTACTACGAGCAGTACTTC.

This clonotype was observed a few times. The J gene is TRBJ2-1, the V gene TRBV7-2; TRBD2 might be the D (6 bases). Trimming cost V 8 bases and J 0 bases, with 14 bases left between them. This CDR3 region has 15 residues. Germline V gene lookup returns CDR1 SGHTA and CDR2 FQGNSA. The CDR3 protein is CASSWDLSSYNEQFF. CDR3 nucleotides: TGTGCCAGCTCCTGGGACTTAAGCTCCTACAATGAGCAGTTCTTC.

The table lists this clonotype with many counts. The gene calls are TRBV5-1 and TRBJ2-1, with 10 bases that match TRBD2. Germline V gene data show CDR1 as SGHRS and CDR2 as YFSETQ. The CDR3 is made up of 14 amino acids. The V and J ends lost 0 bases and 7 bases, in that order; junction bases with no gene match: 1. The CDR3 nucleotides read TGCGCCAGCAGCTTGGTGGGACTAGCGAATGAGCAGTTCTTC. It specifies CASSLVGLANEQFF. Supplemented by reference TRBV5-1 and TRBJ2-1, the full variable domain reads KAGVTQTPRYLIKTRGQQVTLSCSPISGHRSVSWYQQTPGQGLQFLFEYFSETQRNKGNFPGRFSGRQFSNSRSEMNVSTLELGDSALYLCASSLVGLANEQFFGPGTRLTVL.

This clonotype was counted many times. The genes are TRBV28 and TRBJ1-2; D unclear. V was pared by 5 bases and J by 6 bases, with 10 bases between. Per germline, CDR1 MDHEN and CDR2 SYDVKM. The CDR3 is made up of 12 amino acids. CDR3 nucleotide sequence: TGTGCCAGCAGTCCTCGTAATAATGGCTACACCTTC. It codes for CASSPRNNGYTF.

This clonotype has at least ten counts. The chain employs TRBV15 and TRBJ2-2; tentatively, D is TRBD2 (6 bases). The V gene lost 2 bases and the J gene lost 8 bases, with 12 bases spanning the gap. The CDR3 covers 14 residues. The germline V gene has CDR1 LNHNV and CDR2 YYDKDF (reference sequence). The CDR3 region has the DNA TGTGCCACCAGCAGACTAGCGAGGGCGGGGGAGCTGTTTTTT. Amino acids: CATSRLARAGELFF.

This clonotype was counted many times. V and J are TRBV2 and TRBJ1-1; D is perhaps TRBD1 (5 bases). Germline values: CDR1 SNHLY, CDR2 FYNNEI. The CDR3 is 16 residues long. Trimming removed 2 bases at V and 2 bases at J, with 15 bases between. In DNA, the CDR3 is TGTGCCAGCAGTGAAATCGGGGCAGCAGAAAACACTGAAGCTTTCTTT. This gives the protein CASSEIGAAENTEAFF.

This clonotype was observed many times. CDR3 coding DNA: TGTGCCAGCAGCTTAGACTATAAAAACATTCAGTACTTC. The encoded protein is CASSLDYKNIQYF. V usage is TRBV7-3 and J usage is TRBJ2-4; tentative D call: TRBD2 (5 bases). V was pared by 2 bases and J by 4 bases, with 6 bases between. This CDR3 has 13 residues. Germline CDR1 and CDR2: SGHTA and FQGTGA.

This clonotype was observed at least ten times. The chain links TRBV2 to TRBJ1-1; TRBD1 is a possible D gene (5 bases). Deletions cut 2 bases from V and 6 bases from J, with 10 bases between. CDR3 size: 13 residues. In germline, CDR1 is SNHLY, CDR2 FYNNEI. In DNA form, the CDR3 reads TGTGCCAGCAGTGAATTTATAGGGGCTGAAGCTTTCTTT. Its protein is CASSEFIGAEAFF.

This clonotype was seen many times. The chain recombines TRBV12-3 or TRBV12-4 with TRBJ2-7; D call uncertain. Trimming removed 3 bases from V and 7 bases from J, with 13 bases in between. The CDR3 has 13 residues. This CDR3 reads CASSLTLMGEQYF. The CDR3 region has the DNA TGTGCCAGCAGTTTGACGCTGATGGGGGAGCAGTACTTC.

This clonotype has at least ten counts. The rearrangement joins TRBV11-2 to TRBJ2-5; no clear D gene. The V gene's germline CDR1 is SGHAT and CDR2 FQNNGV. This CDR3 comprises 12 residues. Between the trimmed V and J ends, which lost 3 bases and 5 bases, there was a span of 7 bases. The CDR3 bases are TGTGCCAGCAGCTTTGGGTGGGAGACCCAGTACTTC. This gives the protein CASSFGWETQYF.

In its sample, this clonotype was seen once. A much larger clone sits a single nucleotide away, making a read error possible. J is TRBJ2-1 and V is TRBV21-1; TRBD2, as called in the table, went unchecked against the DNA. TRBV21-1 has pseudogene status. The CDR3 runs to 16 residues. CDR3 DNA sequence: TGTGCCGGCAGCAAAGTCGGGAGAAAATCCTACAATGAGCAGTTCTTC. This gives the protein CAGSKVGRKSYNEQFF.

This clonotype was detected a few times. V is TRBV4-3 and J is TRBJ2-6, with 8 bases that match TRBD1. CDR1 is LGHNA and CDR2 is YSLEER in the germline V gene. J lost 3 bases, V lost 4 bases, and 5 bases had no gene match. This CDR3 is built from 16 residues. CDR3 in amino acids: CASSPRQGNGANVLTF. The CDR3, as DNA: TGCGCCAGCAGCCCGCGACAGGGGAATGGGGCCAACGTCCTGACTTTC.

This clonotype has a count of ten or more. V and J are TRBV2 and TRBJ2-7, with D possibly TRBD1 on 6 matching bases. The length of the CDR3 is 16 residues. The V end lost 2 bases, the J end lost 6 bases, and 20 bases lay between the germline ends. Germline CDR1 SNHLY, CDR2 FYNNEI. The CDR3 DNA sequence: TGTGCCAGCAGTGAAAGGTTCGGGCAGGGGCTTAGCGAGCAGTACTTC. This sequence encodes CASSERFGQGLSEQYF.

This clonotype was seen at least ten times. CDR3 DNA sequence: TGTGCCACCAGCGGCCAAGGGGGCGCGAATGAAGCTTTCTTT. It codes for CATSGQGGANEAFF. The J gene is TRBJ1-1, the V gene TRBV15, with 7 nucleotides matching TRBD1. CDR1 and CDR2 (germline): LNHNV, YYDKDF (reference sequence). This CDR3 has 14 amino acids. Unmatched junction bases numbered 10, after V lost 5 bases and J lost 7 bases.

This clonotype was counted many times. The J gene is TRBJ2-7, the V gene TRBV18, with D unclear. Germline V gene lookup returns CDR1 KGHSH and CDR2 LQKENI. Trimming cost V 4 bases and J 2 bases, with 9 bases left between them. The CDR3 contains 13 residues. The CDR3 coding sequence is TGTGCCAGCTCACTAGCACACCCCTACGAGCAGTACTTC. It yields the protein CASSLAHPYEQYF.

This clonotype was seen more than once but under ten times. The J gene is TRBJ2-1, the V gene TRBV27; TRBD2 matches at 10 bases. With 5 bases clipped from V and 0 bases from J, the junction kept 16 bases outside the gene matches. Per the germline V gene, CDR1 is MNHEY and CDR2 is SMNVEV (reference sequence). The CDR3 has 20 residues. The CDR3 coding sequence is TGTGCCAGCAGTCCCCCTATAGCGGGGGGCCGGATGAGCTCCTACAATGAGCAGTTCTTC. Encoded protein: CASSPPIAGGRMSSYNEQFF.

This clonotype showed up many times. The chain combines TRBV20-1 with TRBJ2-2; 7 bases align to TRBD2. Germline-derived CDR1 and CDR2 are DFQATT and SNEGSKA (reference sequence). This CDR3 contains 14 residues. The J segment lost 2 bases and the V segment lost 6 bases, leaving 6 bases of the junction unmatched. CDR3 sequence (DNA): TGCAGTGCCACGGGGGGACTAAACACCGGGGAGCTGTTTTTT. This gives the protein CSATGGLNTGELFF.

This clonotype showed up many times. This chain connects TRBV6-1 to TRBJ2-1; weak D call: TRBD2 (6 bases). The length of the CDR3 is 13 residues. The germline CDR1 and CDR2 sequences are MNHNS and SASEGT. Deletions cut 8 bases from V and 8 bases from J, with 16 bases between. DNA for the CDR3: TGTGCCAGCGGAACTAGCTGGCCCGATGAGCAGTTCTTC. It specifies CASGTSWPDEQFF.

This rearrangement joins TRBV28 to TRBJ2-7; D is ambiguous. Between the trimmed V and J ends, which lost 10 bases and 2 bases, there was a span of 15 bases. This CDR3 region has 13 residues. The germline V gene encodes CDR1 MDHEN and CDR2 SYDVKM. CDR3 protein: CAMGLGVPYEQYF. DNA for the CDR3: TGTGCCATGGGCCTTGGGGTCCCCTACGAGCAGTACTTC.

This clonotype was seen at least ten times. The chain links TRBV5-1 to TRBJ2-7; D is unresolved. This CDR3 is built from 13 residues. The germline CDR1 and CDR2 sequences are SGHRS and YFSETQ. The V gene lost 3 bases and the J gene lost 3 bases, with 10 bases spanning the gap. CDR3 nucleotide sequence: TGCGCCAGCAGCTCTACAGAGTTCTACGAGCAGTACTTC. Its translation: CASSSTEFYEQYF.

This clonotype has ten or more counts. V usage is TRBV6-5 and J usage is TRBJ1-1, with TRBD1 as a possible D gene (6 bases). This CDR3 spans 14 amino acids. Germline V gene sequence: CDR1 MNHEY, CDR2 SVGAGI. V shed 0 bases and J shed 3 bases, with 8 bases lying between them. CDR3 amino acids: CASSYSEGDTEAFF. CDR3 bases: TGTGCCAGCAGTTACTCTGAGGGGGACACTGAAGCTTTCTTT.

In its sample, this clonotype was seen many times. The rearrangement joins TRBV29-1 to TRBJ2-7; D is unclear. The CDR3 runs 13 residues. Deletions cut 3 bases from V and 5 bases from J, with 14 bases between. Germline CDR1 reads SQVTM; CDR2 reads ANQGSEA. The CDR3 is CSVDGDFRDEQYF. CDR3 nucleotide sequence: TGCAGCGTTGATGGGGATTTTCGAGACGAGCAGTACTTC.